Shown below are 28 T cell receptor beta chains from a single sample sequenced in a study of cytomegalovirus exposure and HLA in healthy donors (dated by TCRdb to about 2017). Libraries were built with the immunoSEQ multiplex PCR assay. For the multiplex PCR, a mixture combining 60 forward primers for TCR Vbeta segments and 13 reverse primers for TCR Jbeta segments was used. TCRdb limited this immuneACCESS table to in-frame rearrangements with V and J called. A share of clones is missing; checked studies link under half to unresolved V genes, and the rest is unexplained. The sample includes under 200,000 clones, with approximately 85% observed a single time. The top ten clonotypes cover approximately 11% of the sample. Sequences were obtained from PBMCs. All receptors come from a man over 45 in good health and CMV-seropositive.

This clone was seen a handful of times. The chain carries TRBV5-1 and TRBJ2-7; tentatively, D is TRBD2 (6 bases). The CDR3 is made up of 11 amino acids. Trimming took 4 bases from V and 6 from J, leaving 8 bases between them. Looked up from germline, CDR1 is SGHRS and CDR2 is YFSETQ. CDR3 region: CASSAGPEQYF. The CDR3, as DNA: TGCGCCAGCAGCGCGGGACCCGAGCAGTACTTC.

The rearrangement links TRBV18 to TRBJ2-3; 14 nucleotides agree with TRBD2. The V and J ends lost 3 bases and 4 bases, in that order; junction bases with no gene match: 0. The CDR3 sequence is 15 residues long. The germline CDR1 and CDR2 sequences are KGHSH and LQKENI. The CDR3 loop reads CASSPTSGGADTQYF. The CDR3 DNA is TGTGCCAGCTCACCGACTAGCGGGGGGGCAGATACGCAGTATTTT.

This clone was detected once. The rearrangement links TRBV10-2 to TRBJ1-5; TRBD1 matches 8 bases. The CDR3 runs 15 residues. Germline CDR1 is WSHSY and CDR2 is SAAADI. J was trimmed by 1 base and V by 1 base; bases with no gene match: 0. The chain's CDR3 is CASSEWTGSNQPQHF. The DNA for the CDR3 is TGCGCCAGCAGTGAGTGGACAGGGAGCAATCAGCCCCAGCATTTT.

The chain's CDR3 is CAQKSPYGYTF. CDR3 in DNA: TGTGCCCAGAAGTCCCCATATGGCTACACCTTC. The rearrangement joins TRBV30 to TRBJ1-2, with unresolved D. The CDR3 contains 11 residues. Per germline, CDR1 GTSNPN and CDR2 SVGIG (reference sequence). V was pared by 8 bases and J by 5 bases, with 12 bases between.

The CDR3 here is CASKGDQANYGYTF. As DNA, the CDR3 is TGTGCCAGCAAGGGGGATCAAGCTAACTATGGCTACACCTTC. The chain links TRBV2 to TRBJ1-2; the D gene is possibly TRBD1 (6 bases). From germline, CDR1 is SNHLY and CDR2 FYNNEI. V lost 7 bases to trimming and J lost 0 bases, with 12 bases between them. The CDR3 is 14 residues long.

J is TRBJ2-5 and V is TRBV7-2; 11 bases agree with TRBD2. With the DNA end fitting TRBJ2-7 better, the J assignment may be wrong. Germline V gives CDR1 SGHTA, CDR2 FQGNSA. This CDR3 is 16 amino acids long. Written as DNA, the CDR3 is TGTGCCAGCAGCGGGACCCTAGCGGGGGGCGCCTACGAGCAGTACTTC. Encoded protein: CASSGTLAGGAYEQYF.

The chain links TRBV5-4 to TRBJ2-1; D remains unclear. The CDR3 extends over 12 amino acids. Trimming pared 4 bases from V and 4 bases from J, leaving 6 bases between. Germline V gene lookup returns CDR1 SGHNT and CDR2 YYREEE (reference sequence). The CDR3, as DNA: TGTGCCAGCAGCCAAAATTACAATGAGCAGTTCTTC. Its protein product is CASSQNYNEQFF.

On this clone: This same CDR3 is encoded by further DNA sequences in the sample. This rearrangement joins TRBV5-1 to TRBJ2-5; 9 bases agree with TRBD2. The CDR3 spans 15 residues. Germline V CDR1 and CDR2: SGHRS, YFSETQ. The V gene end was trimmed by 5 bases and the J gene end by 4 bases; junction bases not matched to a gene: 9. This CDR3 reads CASSSGLAGLETQYF. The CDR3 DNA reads TGCGCCAGCAGTTCTGGGCTAGCGGGATTAGAGACCCAGTACTTC.

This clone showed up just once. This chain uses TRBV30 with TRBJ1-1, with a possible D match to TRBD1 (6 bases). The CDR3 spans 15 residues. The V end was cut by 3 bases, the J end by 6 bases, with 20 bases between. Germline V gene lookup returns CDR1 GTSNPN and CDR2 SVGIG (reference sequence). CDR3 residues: CAWRKGWLEGAEAFF. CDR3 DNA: TGTGCCTGGAGGAAAGGGTGGCTCGAGGGGGCTGAAGCTTTCTTT.

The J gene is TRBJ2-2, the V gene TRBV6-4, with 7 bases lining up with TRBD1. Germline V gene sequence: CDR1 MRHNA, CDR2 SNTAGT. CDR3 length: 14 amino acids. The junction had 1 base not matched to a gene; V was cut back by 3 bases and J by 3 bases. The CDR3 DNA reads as TGTGCCAGCAGTGAAGGGACAGACACCGGGGAGCTGTTTTTT. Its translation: CASSEGTDTGELFF.

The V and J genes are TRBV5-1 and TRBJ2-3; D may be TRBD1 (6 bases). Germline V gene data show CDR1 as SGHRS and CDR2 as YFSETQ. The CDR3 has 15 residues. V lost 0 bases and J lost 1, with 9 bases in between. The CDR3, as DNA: TGCGCCAGCAGCTTGGAAAACAGGGGCACAGATACGCAGTATTTT. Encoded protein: CASSLENRGTDTQYF.

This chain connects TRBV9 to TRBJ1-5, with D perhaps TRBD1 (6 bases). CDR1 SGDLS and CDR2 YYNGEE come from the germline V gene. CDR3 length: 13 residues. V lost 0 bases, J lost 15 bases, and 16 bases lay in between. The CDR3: CASSVGGERGWHF. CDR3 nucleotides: TGTGCCAGCAGCGTAGGTGGAGAAAGGGGGTGGCATTTT.

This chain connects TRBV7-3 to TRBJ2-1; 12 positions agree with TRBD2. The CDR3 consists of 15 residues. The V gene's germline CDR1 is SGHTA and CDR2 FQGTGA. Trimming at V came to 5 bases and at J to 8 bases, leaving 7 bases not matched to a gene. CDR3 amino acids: CASSTTSGSWDEQFF. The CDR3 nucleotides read TGTGCCAGCAGCACGACTAGCGGGAGTTGGGATGAGCAGTTCTTC.

The CDR3 DNA reads as TGTGCCAGCAGCCTGACAGGGGGAGGTGAAAAACTGTTTTTT. Translating gives CASSLTGGGEKLFF. The V gene is TRBV11-2, the J gene TRBJ1-4, with TRBD1 matching 9 bases. The CDR3 is made up of 14 amino acids. Looked up from germline, CDR1 is SGHAT and CDR2 is FQNNGV. V dropped 5 bases and J dropped 7; count of bases not matched to a gene: 5.

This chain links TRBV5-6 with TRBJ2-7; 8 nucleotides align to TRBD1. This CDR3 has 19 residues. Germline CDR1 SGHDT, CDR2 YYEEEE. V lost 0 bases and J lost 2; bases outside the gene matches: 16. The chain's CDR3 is CASSLGRGSRGRPTYEQYF. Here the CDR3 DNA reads TGTGCCAGCAGCTTGGGGAGGGGTAGCAGGGGGCGACCAACCTACGAGCAGTACTTC.

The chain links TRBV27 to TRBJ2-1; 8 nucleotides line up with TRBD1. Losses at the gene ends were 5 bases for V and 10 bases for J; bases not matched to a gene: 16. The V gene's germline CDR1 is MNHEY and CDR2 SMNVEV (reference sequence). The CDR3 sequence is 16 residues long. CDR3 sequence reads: CASSDPPTGAALEQFF. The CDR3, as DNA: TGTGCCAGCAGTGACCCACCGACAGGGGCGGCTCTCGAGCAGTTCTTC.

DNA for the CDR3: TGTGCCAGCAGCCCCGAATTCCTAGCGGGAAACAATGAGCAGTTCTTC. Translated: CASSPEFLAGNNEQFF. This chain joins TRBV4-2 and TRBJ2-1; 9 nucleotides match TRBD2. Unmatched junction bases numbered 9, after V lost 4 bases and J lost 5 bases. CDR1 and CDR2 (germline): LGHNA, YNFKEQ. The CDR3 runs 16 residues.

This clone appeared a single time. CDR3 residues: CASSQGQAGNTIYF. The DNA of the CDR3 is TGTGCCAGCTCACAAGGACAGGCTGGAAACACCATATATTTT. This chain uses TRBV18 with TRBJ1-3; 7 bases map to TRBD1. Germline CDR1 reads KGHSH; CDR2 reads LQKENI. With 4 bases clipped from V and 2 bases from J, the junction kept 2 bases outside the gene matches. The CDR3 has 14 amino acids.

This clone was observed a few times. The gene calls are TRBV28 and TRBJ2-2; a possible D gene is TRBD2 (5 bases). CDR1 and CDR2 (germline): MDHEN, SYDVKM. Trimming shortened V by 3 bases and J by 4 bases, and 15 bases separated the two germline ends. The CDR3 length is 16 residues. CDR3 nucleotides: TGTGCCAGCAGTTTCAATCGTGTCGGGGTCACCGGGGAGCTGTTTTTT. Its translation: CASSFNRVGVTGELFF.

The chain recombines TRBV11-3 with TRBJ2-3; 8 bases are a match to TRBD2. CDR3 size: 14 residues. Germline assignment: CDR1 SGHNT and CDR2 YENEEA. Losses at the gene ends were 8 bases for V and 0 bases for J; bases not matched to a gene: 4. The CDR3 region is CASQAGASTDTQYF. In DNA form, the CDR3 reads TGTGCCAGCCAAGCGGGGGCGAGCACAGATACGCAGTATTTT. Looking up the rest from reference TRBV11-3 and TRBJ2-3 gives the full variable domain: EAGVVQSPRYKIIEKKQPVAFWCNPISGHNTLYWYLQNLGQGPELLIRYENEEAVDDSQLPKDRFSAERLKGVDSTLKIQPAELGDSAVYLCASQAGASTDTQYFGPGTRLTVL.

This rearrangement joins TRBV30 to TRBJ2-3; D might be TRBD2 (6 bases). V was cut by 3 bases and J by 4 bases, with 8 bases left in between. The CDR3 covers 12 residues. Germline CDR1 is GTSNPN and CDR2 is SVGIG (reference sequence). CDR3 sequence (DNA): TGTGCCTGGAGCCCGGGGGCAGATACGCAGTATTTT. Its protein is CAWSPGADTQYF.

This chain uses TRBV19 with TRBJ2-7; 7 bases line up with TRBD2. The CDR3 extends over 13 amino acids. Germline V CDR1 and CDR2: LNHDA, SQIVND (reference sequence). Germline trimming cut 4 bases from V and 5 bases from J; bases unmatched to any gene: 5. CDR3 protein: CASSNGRSDEQYF. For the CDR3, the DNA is TGTGCCAGTAGTAACGGGAGGAGTGACGAGCAGTACTTC.

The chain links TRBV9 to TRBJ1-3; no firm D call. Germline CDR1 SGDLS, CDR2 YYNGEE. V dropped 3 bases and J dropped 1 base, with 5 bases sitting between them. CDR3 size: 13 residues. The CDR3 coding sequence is TGTGCCAGCAGCGACCTATCTGGAAACACCATATATTTT. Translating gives CASSDLSGNTIYF.

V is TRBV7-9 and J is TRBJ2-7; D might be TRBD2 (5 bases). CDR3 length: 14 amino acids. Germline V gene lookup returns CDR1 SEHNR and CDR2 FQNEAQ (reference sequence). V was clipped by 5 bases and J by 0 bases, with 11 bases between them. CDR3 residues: CASSPTTGSYEQYF. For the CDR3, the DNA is TGTGCCAGCAGCCCGACTACGGGCTCCTACGAGCAGTACTTC.

CDR3 amino acids: CASSPRQGGGELFF. The CDR3 bases are TGTGCCAGCAGCCCAAGACAGGGTGGCGGGGAGCTGTTTTTT. The chain employs TRBV9 and TRBJ2-2; TRBD1 matches at 7 bases. The CDR3 loop spans 14 amino acids. The germline CDR1 and CDR2 sequences are SGDLS and YYNGEE. The V segment lost 4 bases and the J segment 7 bases; nucleotides outside the gene matches: 7.

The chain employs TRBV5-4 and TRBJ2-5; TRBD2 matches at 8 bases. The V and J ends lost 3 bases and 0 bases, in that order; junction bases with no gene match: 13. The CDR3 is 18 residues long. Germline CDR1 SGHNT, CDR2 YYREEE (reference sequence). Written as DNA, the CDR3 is TGTGCCAGCAGCTCCCCGGGCGGAGTAGCGGGGTACCAAGAGACCCAGTACTTC. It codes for CASSSPGGVAGYQETQYF.

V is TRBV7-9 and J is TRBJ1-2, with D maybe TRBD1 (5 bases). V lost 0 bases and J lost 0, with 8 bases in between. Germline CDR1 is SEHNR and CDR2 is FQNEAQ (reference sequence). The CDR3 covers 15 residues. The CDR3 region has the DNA TGTGCCAGCAGCTTAGCTGACAGACCTAACTATGGCTACACCTTC. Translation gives CASSLADRPNYGYTF. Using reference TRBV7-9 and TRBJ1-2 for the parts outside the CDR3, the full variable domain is DTGVSQNPRHKITKRGQNVTFRCDPISEHNRLYWYRQTLGQGPEFLTYFQNEAQLEKSRLLSDRFSAERPKGSFSTLEIQRTEQGDSAMYLCASSLADRPNYGYTFGSGTRLTVV.

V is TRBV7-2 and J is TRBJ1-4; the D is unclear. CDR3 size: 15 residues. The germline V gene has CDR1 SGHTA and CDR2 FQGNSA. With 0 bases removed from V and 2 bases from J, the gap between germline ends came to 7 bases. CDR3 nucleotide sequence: TGTGCCAGCAGCTTAGCGGCGGGTACTAATGAAAAACTGTTTTTT. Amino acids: CASSLAAGTNEKLFF. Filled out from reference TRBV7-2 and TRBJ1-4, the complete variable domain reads GAGVSQSPSNKVTEKGKDVELRCDPISGHTALYWYRQSLGQGLEFLIYFQGNSAPDKSGLPSDRFSAERTGGSVSTLTIQRTQQEDSAVYLCASSLAAGTNEKLFFGSGTQLSVL.